This T cell receptor beta chain is from a study of molecular identifiers for immune sequencing clone quantification. Sorted cells numbering roughly 20,000 to 1,000,000, with 10%, 30% or 50% RNA, yielded the naive CD8 libraries. In TCRdb, the PCR reads were re-called with MiXCR into one record per CDR3 protein. In the table there are approximately 550,000 distinct CDR3 sequences, over 20% of which are singletons. The TCR comes from a human donor in good health. Some libraries in this study had Jurkat cell RNA spiked in. What was sequenced was naive CD8+ T cells from blood, with Jurkat cell RNA spiked in. Subset reported: FACS-sorted CD8+CD4-CCR7+CD45RA+ naive T cells.

This chain's CDR3 is CASSIGASQDTDTQYF. In DNA form, the CDR3 reads TGTGCCAGTAGTATCGGGGCTAGCCAAGACACAGATACGCAGTATTTT. The chain carries TRBV19 and TRBJ2-3, with D tentatively TRBD1 or TRBD2 (5 bases each). V lost 3 bases and J 2 bases, leaving 15 bases between the germline ends. CDR1 and CDR2 (germline): LNHDA, SQIVND (reference sequence). This CDR3 is 16 amino acids long.